What follows describes a single T cell receptor (beta chain). These data belong to a study of blood T cell repertoires in COVID-19. Study as a whole: Acute and convalescent COVID-19 samples came from the United States, Italy and Spain.

The CDR3 length is 15 residues. Looked up from germline, CDR1 is SGHDT and CDR2 is YYEEEE. J gave up 5 bases and V 0 bases, and 4 bases lay outside the gene matches. Per the study methods: Reference gene primer amplification gave nucleated cell count estimates. Only in-frame clones appear in the TCRdb table, and some are missing; sequencing was by immunoSEQ multiplex PCR. The D gene and trimming were derived from the DNA, and the V and J assignments and clone size from that table. The repertoire has more than 100,000 clones, 80% to 90% of them found once; the top ten carry approximately 3.5%. This chain uses TRBV5-6 with TRBJ2-1; the match to TRBD2 covers 8 bases. The sequencing sample was made of peripheral blood. This clonotype originated in a human donor in a cohort sampled during active COVID-19. This CDR3 is CASSLVGGAHNEQFF. The CDR3 DNA reads TGTGCCAGCAGCTTGGTCGGGGGGGCCCACAATGAGCAGTTCTTC.